Listed here are 27 T cell receptor beta chains from one sample, sequenced in a study of T-cell reconstitution after alpha-beta-depleted transplantation in children. A library of TCRbeta sequences, prepared with unique molecular identifiers, was generated. TCRdb analysed the PCR reads with MiXCR anew, one entry per CDR3 protein. Of around 580,000 distinct CDR3 sequences detected, 20% to 25% appear once; the ten largest clones hold roughly 13%. Sequencing used PBMCs, mostly from graft donor cells, obtained 360 days after TCRalphabeta/CD19-depleted stem cell transplant. The source is a boy younger than two who had a stem cell transplant for acute myeloid leukemia, so the T cells may come from the graft donor.

On this clonotype: A clone one base away is much larger, so this may be a read error. The V call is TRBV5-1, the J call TRBJ1-1; D is possibly TRBD1 (6 bases). The CDR3 length is 16 residues. Germline CDR1 SGHRS, CDR2 YFSETQ. V was pared by 7 bases and J by 3 bases, with 22 bases between. CDR3 in DNA: TGCGCCAGCCTACCAGTAGGGGGACGGGGTGACACTGAAGCTTTCTTT. Translation gives CASLPVGGRGDTEAFF.

This clonotype came up a few times. The V gene is TRBV12-3 or TRBV12-4, the J gene TRBJ1-6; TRBD1 might be the D (6 bases). The CDR3 spans 16 residues. V lost 6 bases and J lost 5, with 17 bases in between. CDR3 in amino acids: CASSWGRTDNNSPLHF. CDR3 bases: TGTGCCAGCAGCTGGGGCAGGACAGATAATAATTCACCCCTCCACTTT.

The gene calls are TRBV20-1 and TRBJ2-1; perhaps TRBD2 as D (6 bases). The V end lost 3 bases, the J end lost 13 bases, and 13 bases lay between the germline ends. Per the germline V gene, CDR1 is DFQATT and CDR2 is SNEGSKA (reference sequence). This CDR3 spans 11 amino acids. In DNA, the CDR3 is TGCAGTGCTAGTCCGGGAGCGATCCAGTTCTTC. It encodes CSASPGAIQFF.

This clonotype was found a few times. An end of the junction differs from the germline gene, which may be a read error. The genes are TRBV6-1 and TRBJ2-3, with 8 bases identical to TRBD1. The CDR3 consists of 15 residues. Germline CDR1 MNHNS, CDR2 SASEGT. The DNA for the CDR3 is TGTGCCAGCAATGAAGCTGGGACAGGCTCAGATACGCAGTATTTT. This codes for CASNEAGTGSDTQYF.

The sample holds many counts of this clonotype. This chain joins TRBV28 and TRBJ2-3; 12 bases are a match to TRBD2. V shed 4 bases, J shed 1 base, and the junction held 6 bases outside the gene matches. The V gene's germline CDR1 is MDHEN and CDR2 SYDVKM. There are 17 residues in the CDR3. The CDR3 protein is CASSSRTSGIGTDTQYF. The DNA for the CDR3 is TGTGCCAGCAGTTCTCGGACTAGCGGGATTGGCACAGATACGCAGTATTTT.

The table lists this clonotype with a count of one. This sequence joins TRBV4-1 and TRBJ2-3; 8 nucleotides agree with TRBD1. There are 17 residues in the CDR3. J lost 8 bases, V lost 4 bases, and 17 bases had no gene match. Germline loops: CDR1 MGHRA, CDR2 YSYEKL. For the CDR3, the DNA is TGCGCCAGCAGCCTGAGCGGGCAGGCAGGGGGCATGGGTACGCAGTATTTT. Protein sequence: CASSLSGQAGGMGTQYF.

The chain is built from TRBV4-3 and TRBJ2-7, with D maybe TRBD1 (5 bases). The CDR3 sequence is 16 residues long. The V gene's germline CDR1 is LGHNA and CDR2 YSLEER. Deletions cut 4 bases from V and 6 bases from J, with 22 bases between. The CDR3, as DNA: TGCGCCAGCAGCCGCCTAGTGACAGCTGGGATTGGCGAGCAGTACTTC. It yields the protein CASSRLVTAGIGEQYF.

Ten or more counts support this clonotype. The chain is built from TRBV27 and TRBJ2-3, with a possible D match to TRBD2 (6 bases). CDR1 is MNHEY, CDR2 SMNVEV, per germline (reference sequence). Trimming took off 7 bases at V and 0 bases at J, with 14 bases between the two ends. The CDR3 is made up of 15 amino acids. CDR3 nucleotides: TGTGCCAGCATTAGCCTGGCGGGGAGCACAGATACGCAGTATTTT. It specifies CASISLAGSTDTQYF.

This clonotype has a handful of counts. J is TRBJ1-2 and V is TRBV12-3 or TRBV12-4, with D perhaps TRBD1 (6 bases). V was cut by 3 bases and J by 4 bases, with 12 bases left in between. The CDR3 sequence is 14 residues long. In nucleotides, the CDR3 is TGTGCCAGCAGTTTCGCTCAGGGGAGCTATGGCTACACCTTC. Its protein is CASSFAQGSYGYTF.

This clonotype was observed a handful of times. The chain employs TRBV7-9 and TRBJ2-4; D is possibly TRBD1 (5 bases). Germline CDR1 is SEHNR and CDR2 is FQNEAQ (reference sequence). Trimming took 5 bases from V and 4 from J, leaving 21 bases between them. The CDR3 extends over 17 amino acids. In DNA form, the CDR3 reads TGTGCCAGCAGCCCGCAAGACAGATCCTTAGTGAAAAACATTCAGTACTTC. This gives the protein CASSPQDRSLVKNIQYF.

V usage is TRBV29-1 and J usage is TRBJ2-2; 7 bases are shared with TRBD2. Germline CDR1 reads SQVTM; CDR2 reads ANQGSEA. V was pared by 6 bases and J by 6 bases, with 7 bases of the junction left unmatched. This CDR3 has 13 residues. The DNA of the CDR3 is TGCAGCGTCCCGGCGGGGGAGGCCGGGGAGCTGTTTTTT. This codes for CSVPAGEAGELFF.

This clonotype was observed once. The chain combines TRBV19 with TRBJ2-1; 9 bases fit TRBD1. This CDR3 region has 13 residues. The V gene end was trimmed by 7 bases and the J gene end by 6 bases; junction bases not matched to a gene: 4. Germline loops: CDR1 LNHDA, CDR2 SQIVND (reference sequence). Here the CDR3 reads CASTGTGSNEQFF. The CDR3 DNA follows: TGTGCCAGTACTGGGACAGGGTCCAATGAGCAGTTCTTC.

This clonotype was counted between two and nine times. V gene TRBV6-5 combines with J gene TRBJ1-2; 9 bases agree with TRBD1. V shed 0 bases, J shed 8 bases, and the junction held 4 bases outside the gene matches. Germline CDR1 is MNHEY and CDR2 is SVGAGI. The CDR3 has 14 residues. The DNA of the CDR3 is TGTGCCAGCAGTTACTCCCTGACAGGGGGAGGCTACACCTTC. As protein: CASSYSLTGGGYTF.

This chain links TRBV20-1 with TRBJ1-5; D unclear. Germline V gene sequence: CDR1 DFQATT, CDR2 SNEGSKA (reference sequence). The CDR3 spans 13 residues. Trimming cost V 3 bases and J 4 bases, with 10 bases left between them. As DNA, the CDR3 is TGCAGTGCTAGTTGGGCAATTAATCAGCCCCAGCATTTT. It translates to CSASWAINQPQHF.

This clonotype turned up a few times. The DNA for the CDR3 is TGTGCCAGCAGTCCCGGGGGCTACACCTTC. This sequence encodes CASSPGGYTF. The chain recombines TRBV12-3 or TRBV12-4 with TRBJ1-2; D is unresolved. The V and J ends lost 5 bases and 8 bases respectively, with 6 bases between them. The CDR3 is made up of 10 amino acids.

This clonotype was seen a handful of times. The CDR3 sequence: CASSLDWSRTYEQYV. CDR3 sequence (DNA): TGTGCCAGCAGCTTAGATTGGTCCCGGACCTACGAGCAGTACGTC. The rearrangement links TRBV7-8 to TRBJ2-7; D not resolved. From germline, CDR1 is SGHVS and CDR2 FQNEAQ. The length of the CDR3 is 15 residues. V was pared by 1 base and J by 2 bases, with 12 bases between.

The chain uses TRBV6-1 and TRBJ1-5; the match to TRBD1 covers 8 bases. The V gene's germline CDR1 is MNHNS and CDR2 SASEGT. With 6 bases clipped from V and 4 bases from J, the junction kept 8 bases outside the gene matches. The CDR3 spans 15 residues. CDR3 sequence: CASSSGGAGNQPQHF. The CDR3 DNA sequence: TGTGCCAGCAGCTCAGGGGGCGCGGGGAATCAGCCCCAGCATTTT.

This clonotype turned up a few times. The rearrangement uses TRBV2 and TRBJ1-1; no reliable D call. The germline V gene has CDR1 SNHLY and CDR2 FYNNEI. Trimming shortened V by 2 bases and J by 2 bases, and 6 bases separated the two germline ends. This CDR3 spans 13 amino acids. The CDR3 loop reads CASSEKGNTEAFF. The DNA for the CDR3 is TGTGCCAGCAGTGAAAAGGGTAACACTGAAGCTTTCTTT. Full variable domain (remainder filled in from reference TRBV2 and TRBJ1-1): EPEVTQTPSHQVTQMGQEVILRCVPISNHLYFYWYRQILGQKVEFLVSFYNNEISEKSEIFDDQFSVERPDGSNFTLKIRSTKLEDSAMYFCASSEKGNTEAFFGQGTRLTVV.

The chain is built from TRBV29-1 and TRBJ2-5; perhaps TRBD1 as D (6 bases). The germline V gene encodes CDR1 SQVTM and CDR2 ANQGSEA. V shed 5 bases and J shed 2 bases, with 36 bases lying between them. This CDR3 comprises 21 residues. The CDR3 sequence is CSVFWALGVNTGRVGQETQYF. The CDR3 region has the DNA TGCAGCGTTTTCTGGGCTTTGGGGGTAAATACAGGGAGAGTGGGGCAAGAGACCCAGTACTTC.

The table lists this clonotype with many counts. The chain joins TRBV12-3 or TRBV12-4 to TRBJ2-5; 7 nucleotides match TRBD1. V lost 1 base to trimming and J lost 3 bases; unmatched junction nucleotides: 5. This CDR3 spans 15 amino acids. The CDR3 sequence is CASSLVGDRKETQYF. The CDR3 region has the DNA TGTGCCAGCAGTTTAGTCGGGGACAGAAAAGAGACCCAGTACTTC.

The CDR3 coding sequence is TGTGCCAGCAGAGGTGGGGCTCAGGGCAGAAGCACAGATACGCAGTATTTT. This sequence encodes CASRGGAQGRSTDTQYF. The V call is TRBV5-8, the J call TRBJ2-3; possible D gene TRBD1, 5 bases. This CDR3 contains 17 residues. Germline values: CDR1 SGHTS, CDR2 YDEGEE. Trimming removed 5 bases from V and 0 bases from J, with 19 bases in between.

This clonotype was recorded a few times. The chain carries TRBV10-3 and TRBJ2-3, with D possibly called TRBD1 or TRBD2 (6 bases each). Germline V lookup: CDR1 ENHRY, CDR2 SYGVKD. CDR3 length equals 15 residues. Trimming removed 6 bases at V and 6 bases at J, with 19 bases between. This CDR3 is CAISAVEGGLDTQYF. The CDR3 nucleotides read TGTGCCATCAGCGCTGTGGAGGGGGGTCTCGATACGCAGTATTTT.

The chain recombines TRBV5-1 with TRBJ2-7; 7 bases map to TRBD2. The V segment lost 4 bases and the J segment 0 bases; nucleotides outside the gene matches: 13. This CDR3 comprises 17 residues. Looked up from germline, CDR1 is SGHRS and CDR2 is YFSETQ. CDR3: CASSHTPSGDVSYEQYV. Written as DNA, the CDR3 is TGCGCCAGCAGCCATACCCCGAGCGGGGACGTCTCCTACGAGCAGTACGTC.

The rearrangement uses TRBV20-1 and TRBJ1-1; 7 bases align to TRBD1. The CDR3 has 13 amino acids. The germline V gene has CDR1 DFQATT and CDR2 SNEGSKA (reference sequence). The trim removed 2 bases at V and 3 bases at J, leaving 3 bases unmatched. CDR3 in amino acids: CSARRGLDTEAFF. The DNA of the CDR3 is TGCAGTGCTAGAAGGGGGCTTGACACTGAAGCTTTCTTT.

This clonotype appeared once. V is TRBV29-1 and J is TRBJ2-3, with TRBD2 identical over 11 bases. This CDR3 has 14 amino acids. Unmatched junction bases numbered 7, after V lost 6 bases and J lost 5 bases. CDR1 is SQVTM and CDR2 is ANQGSEA in the germline V gene. The CDR3 DNA is TGCAGCGTCACAAAAGGACTAGCGGGAGATACGCAGTATTTT. Amino acid sequence: CSVTKGLAGDTQYF.

This chain joins TRBV12-3 or TRBV12-4 and TRBJ2-7, with D unresolved. Trimming removed 5 bases from V and 4 bases from J, with 12 bases in between. The CDR3 is 13 residues long. For the CDR3, the DNA is TGTGCCAGCAGTAAAGGTTCCGGTTACGAGCAGTACTTC. Residues: CASSKGSGYEQYF.

J is TRBJ1-1 and V is TRBV7-9, with D uncertain. V gave up 6 bases and J gave up 8 bases, with 10 bases separating them. Per the germline V gene, CDR1 is SEHNR and CDR2 is FQNEAQ (reference sequence). CDR3 length equals 11 residues. CDR3 nucleotide sequence: TGTGCCAGCAGGGTAGGGCCAGAAGCTTTCTTT. Protein sequence: CASRVGPEAFF.